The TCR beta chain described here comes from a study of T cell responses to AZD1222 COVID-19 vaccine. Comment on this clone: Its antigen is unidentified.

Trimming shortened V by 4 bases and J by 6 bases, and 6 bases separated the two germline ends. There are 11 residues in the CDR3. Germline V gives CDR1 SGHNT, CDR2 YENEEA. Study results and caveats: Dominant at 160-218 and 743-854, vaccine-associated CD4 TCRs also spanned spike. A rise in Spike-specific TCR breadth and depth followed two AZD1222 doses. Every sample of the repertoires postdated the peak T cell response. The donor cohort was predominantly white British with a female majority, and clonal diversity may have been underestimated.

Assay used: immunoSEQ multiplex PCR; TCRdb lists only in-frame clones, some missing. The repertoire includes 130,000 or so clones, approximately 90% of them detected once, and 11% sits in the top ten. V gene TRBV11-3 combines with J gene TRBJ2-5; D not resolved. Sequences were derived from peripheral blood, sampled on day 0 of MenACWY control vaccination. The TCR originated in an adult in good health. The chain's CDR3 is CASSSGKTQYF. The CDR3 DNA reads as TGTGCCAGCAGCTCAGGAAAGACCCAGTACTTC.